This T cell receptor beta chain was identified in a study of cytomegalovirus exposure and HLA in healthy donors. Study observations and caveats: The majority of TCR sequences were rare, yet some public TCRs appeared in many donors. A later analysis found most CMV-associated TCR beta chains apparently HLA-restricted.

V shed 5 bases, J shed 6 bases, and the junction held 5 bases outside the gene matches. Germline assignment: CDR1 LNHNV and CDR2 YYDKDF (reference sequence). This CDR3 region has 15 residues. PCR amplification relied on 60 Vbeta primers (plus 13 Jbeta primers). Using immunoSEQ multiplex PCR, the repertoire was profiled, and TCRdb retains in-frame clones only, with some absent. The repertoire holds approximately 85,000 clones, with 70% to 80% as singletons. This clone has only a few counts. Its antigen is unknown. The sequenced sample was PBMCs. This sequence joins TRBV15 and TRBJ2-2, with 11 positions matching TRBD1. This TCR came from a woman aged 45-65 years in good health and CMV-seropositive. CDR3 protein: CATSYGQGAAGELFF. CDR3 coding DNA: TGTGCCACCAGCTACGGACAGGGGGCGGCCGGGGAGCTGTTTTTT.